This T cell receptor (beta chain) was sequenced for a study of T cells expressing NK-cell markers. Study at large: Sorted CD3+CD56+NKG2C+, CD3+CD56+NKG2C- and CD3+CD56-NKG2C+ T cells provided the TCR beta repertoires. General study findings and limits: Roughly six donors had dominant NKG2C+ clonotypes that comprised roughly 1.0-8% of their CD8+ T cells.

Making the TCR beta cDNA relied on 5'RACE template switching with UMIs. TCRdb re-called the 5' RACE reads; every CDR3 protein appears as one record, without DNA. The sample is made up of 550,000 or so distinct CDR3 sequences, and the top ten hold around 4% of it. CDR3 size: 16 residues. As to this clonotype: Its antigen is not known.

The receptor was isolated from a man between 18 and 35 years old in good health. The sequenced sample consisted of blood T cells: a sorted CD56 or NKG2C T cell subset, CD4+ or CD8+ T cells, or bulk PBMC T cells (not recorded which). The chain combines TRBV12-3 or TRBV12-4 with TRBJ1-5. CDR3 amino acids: CASSLLGPDSNQPQHF.